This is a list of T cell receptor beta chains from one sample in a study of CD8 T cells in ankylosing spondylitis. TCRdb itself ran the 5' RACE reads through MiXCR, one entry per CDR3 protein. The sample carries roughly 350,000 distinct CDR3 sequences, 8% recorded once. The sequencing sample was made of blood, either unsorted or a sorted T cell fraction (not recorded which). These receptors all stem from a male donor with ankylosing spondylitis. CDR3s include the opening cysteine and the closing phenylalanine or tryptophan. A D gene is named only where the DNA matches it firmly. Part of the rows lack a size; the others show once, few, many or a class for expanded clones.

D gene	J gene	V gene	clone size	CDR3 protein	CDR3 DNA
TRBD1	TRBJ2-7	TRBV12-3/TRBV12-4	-	CASSLEAGTVPYEQYF	TGTGCCAGCAGTTTAGAGGCTGGGACAGTTCCTTACGAGCAGTACTTC
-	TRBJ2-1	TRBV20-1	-	CSAEGGSSYNEQFF	TGCAGTGCAGAGGGCGGTAGCTCCTACAATGAGCAGTTCTTC
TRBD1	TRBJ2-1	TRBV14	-	CASSQTGVNEQFF	TGTGCCAGCAGCCAGACAGGGGTAAATGAGCAGTTCTTC
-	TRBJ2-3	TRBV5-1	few	CASSTLGTFADTQYF	TGCGCCAGCAGCACCCTGGGGACGTTCGCAGATACGCAGTATTTT
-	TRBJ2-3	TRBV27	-	CASSGPGDTQYF	TGTGCCAGCAGTGGACCAGGGGATACGCAGTATTTT
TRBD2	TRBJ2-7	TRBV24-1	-	CATSDERGYEQYF	TGTGCCACCAGTGATGAGCGGGGATACGAGCAGTACTTC
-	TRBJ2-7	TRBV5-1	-	CASSLERGSEQYF	TGCGCCAGCAGCTTGGAGAGGGGAAGCGAGCAGTACTTC
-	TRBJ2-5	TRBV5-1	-	CASSSNTGSQETQYF	TGCGCCAGCAGCTCCAACACAGGGTCCCAAGAGACCCAGTACTTC
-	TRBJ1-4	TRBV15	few	CATDPGDNEKLFF	TGTGCCACCGATCCCGGAGATAATGAAAAACTGTTTTTT
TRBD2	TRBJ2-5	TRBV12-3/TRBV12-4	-	CASSFRPGGGQKTQYF	TGTGCCAGCAGTTTCCGCCCCGGGGGGGGGCAGAAGACCCAGTACTTC
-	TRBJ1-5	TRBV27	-	CASSPHRARGQPQHF	TGTGCCAGCAGTCCTCACAGGGCACGGGGCCAGCCCCAGCATTTT
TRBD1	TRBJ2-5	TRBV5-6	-	CASSTRPGTGETQYF	TGTGCCAGCAGCACGCGACCCGGGACAGGGGAGACCCAGTACTTC
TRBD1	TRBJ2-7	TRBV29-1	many	CSVGDSRMIEQYF	TGCAGCGTAGGGGACAGCCGGATGATCGAGCAGTACTTC
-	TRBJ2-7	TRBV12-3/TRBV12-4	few	CASSLVGAEEQYF	TGTGCCAGCAGTTTAGTGGGCGCGGAAGAGCAGTACTTC
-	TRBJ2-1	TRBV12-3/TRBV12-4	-	CASSFYRGGGDEQFF	TGTGCCAGCAGTTTTTATCGCGGAGGGGGCGATGAGCAGTTCTTC
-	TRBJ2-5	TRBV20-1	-	CSASPGEYQETQYF	TGCAGTGCCAGTCCAGGGGAATACCAAGAGACCCAGTACTTC
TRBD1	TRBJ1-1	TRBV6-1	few	CASSEDRGWTEAFF	TGTGCCAGCAGTGAAGACAGGGGTTGGACTGAAGCTTTCTTT
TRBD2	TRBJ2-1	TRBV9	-	CASRKGLAAYNEQFF	TGTGCCAGCAGGAAGGGACTAGCGGCCTACAATGAGCAGTTCTTC
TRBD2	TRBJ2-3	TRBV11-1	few	CASSRSRGLAGITDTQYF	TGTGCCAGCAGCCGATCTCGGGGACTAGCGGGAATCACAGATACGCAGTATTTT
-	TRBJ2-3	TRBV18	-	CASSPPEGSDTQYF	TGTGCCAGCTCACCACCGGAGGGGTCAGATACGCAGTATTTT
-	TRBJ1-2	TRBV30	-	CAWTFTREDYGYTF	TGTGCCTGGACCTTCACCAGGGAAGACTATGGCTACACCTTC
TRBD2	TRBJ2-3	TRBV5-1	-	CASQYALAGGASDTQYF	TGCGCCAGCCAATACGCACTAGCGGGAGGGGCATCGGATACGCAGTATTTT
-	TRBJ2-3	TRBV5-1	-	CASSFGFGSTDTQYF	TGCGCCAGCAGCTTCGGGTTTGGAAGCACAGATACGCAGTATTTT
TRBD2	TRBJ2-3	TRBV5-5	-	CASSLAGTSGRYTQYF	TGTGCCAGCAGCTTGGCTGGGACTAGCGGGAGATATACGCAGTATTTT
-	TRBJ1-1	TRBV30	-	CAWSGNVAAEAFF	TGTGCCTGGAGTGGGAACGTCGCCGCTGAAGCTTTCTTT
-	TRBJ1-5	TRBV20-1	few	CSVLGGPGQPQHF	TGCAGTGTCTTGGGGGGCCCTGGTCAGCCCCAGCATTTT
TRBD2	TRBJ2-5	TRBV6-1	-	CASSSAWGLHETQYF	TGTGCCAGCAGCTCGGCGTGGGGACTACACGAGACCCAGTACTTC
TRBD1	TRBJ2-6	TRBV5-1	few	CASSLDPGQGSSGANVLTF	TGCGCCAGCAGCTTGGACCCGGGACAGGGATCCTCTGGGGCCAACGTCCTGACTTTC
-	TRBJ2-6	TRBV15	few	CATSRGLDGANVLTF	TGTGCCACCAGCAGAGGACTAGATGGGGCCAACGTCCTGACTTTC
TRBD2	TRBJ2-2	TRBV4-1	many	CASSPLHSGITGELFF	TGCGCCAGCAGCCCCCTCCATAGCGGGATCACCGGGGAGCTGTTTTTT
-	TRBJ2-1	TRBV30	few	CAWRRRATGNEQFF	TGTGCCTGGAGACGTCGGGCCACGGGCAATGAGCAGTTCTTC
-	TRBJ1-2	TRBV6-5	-	CASSYSRNYGYTF	TGTGCCAGCAGTTACTCCCGGAACTATGGCTACACCTTC
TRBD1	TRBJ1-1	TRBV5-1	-	CASSYRGGNTEAFF	TGCGCCAGCAGCTACAGGGGGGGGAACACTGAAGCTTTCTTT
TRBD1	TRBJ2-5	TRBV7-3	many	CASSRDRAQETQYF	TGTGCCAGCAGCAGAGACAGGGCCCAAGAGACCCAGTACTTC
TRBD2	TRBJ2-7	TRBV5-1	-	CASSLFRGVPYEQYF	TGCGCCAGCAGCTTGTTCCGGGGGGTTCCCTACGAGCAGTACTTC